Detailed here is one T cell receptor beta chain. The antigen remains undetermined. Trimming cost V 0 bases and J 8 bases, with 10 bases left between them. The CDR3 is 13 amino acids. The germline gives CDR1 SNHLY, CDR2 FYNNEI. The data belong to a study of T cell responses to AZD1222 COVID-19 vaccine. Study observations and caveats: Donors were mostly white British, more females; clonal diversity possibly underestimated. Regions 160-218 and 743-854 held dominance among vaccine-associated CD4 TCRs, which spanned spike. The study reported that nearly half of spike-specific TCRs target unmutated variant regions. The study sampled repertoires only after the peak T cell response.

Sequencing used immunoSEQ multiplex PCR; TCRdb keeps in-frame clones, though not all of them. The data contain 85,000 to 130,000 clones, about nine tenths of them singletons. This chain uses TRBV2 with TRBJ1-2; D call uncertain. This TCR derives from an adult who received the MenACWY meningococcal vaccine as a control. Sample: peripheral blood, taken 28 days after the second dose of the MenACWY control vaccine. This CDR3 is CASSEAGRWGYTF. The DNA of the CDR3 is TGTGCCAGCAGTGAAGCCGGCCGGTGGGGCTACACCTTC.